This T cell receptor beta chain was recorded in a study of cytomegalovirus exposure and HLA in healthy donors. It was with 60 Vbeta and 13 Jbeta primers that the PCR ran. Profiling relied on immunoSEQ multiplex PCR, and the TCRdb table lists in-frame clones only, not all of them. This table holds 100,000 to 150,000 clones, approximately 80% found once. Germline loops: CDR1 SGHNT, CDR2 YYREEE (reference sequence). This CDR3 is 16 amino acids long. Trimming cost V 4 bases and J 0 bases; bases outside gene matches: 4. This clone was detected only once. The target antigen is unknown. Overall study results and limits: Beyond CMV serostatus, there was no information to go on about immune exposure. For most TCR beta V segments, an earlier analysis put the productive rate at about 87% or about 30% of the time.

This clonotype was sampled from a female donor in good health and CMV-seronegative. The chain uses TRBV5-4 and TRBJ2-6, with TRBD1 matching 7 bases. Specimen: PBMCs. CDR3 sequence: CASSPGGDSGANVLTF. For the CDR3, the DNA is TGTGCCAGCAGCCCAGGGGGTGACTCTGGGGCCAACGTCCTGACTTTC. Filled out from reference TRBV5-4 and TRBJ2-6, the complete variable domain reads ETGVTQSPTHLIKTRGQQVTLRCSSQSGHNTVSWYQQALGQGPQFIFQYYREEENGRGNFPPRFSGLQFPNYSSELNVNALELDDSALYLCASSPGGDSGANVLTFGAGSRLTVL.